This T cell receptor beta chain was obtained from a study of T cells in localized non-small cell lung cancer. V lost 0 bases, J lost 7 bases, and 7 bases stayed unmatched. The CDR3 is made up of 16 amino acids. CDR1 and CDR2 (germline): MNHEY, SVGAGI. This clone was detected once. Measured with immunoSEQ multiplex PCR; TCRdb has only the in-frame clones, and not every one. Of 55,000 to 80,000 clones in the sample, 84% were seen once. The sequence derives from a female donor over 55 with stage I lung adenocarcinoma. The rearrangement links TRBV6-5 to TRBJ2-1, with 9 positions matching TRBD2. The source was peripheral blood, collected before any cancer treatment. CDR3 sequence (DNA): TGTGCCAGCAGTTACTCGCGGGAGGGCCGCTGGAATGAGCAGTTCTTC. Translated: CASSYSREGRWNEQFF.